The present T cell receptor (beta chain) was sequenced within a study of T cells after yellow fever vaccination. The 5'RACE template-switching step produced TCR cDNA and added a universal primer site and UMIs. TCRdb passed the 5' RACE reads through MiXCR, listing each CDR3 protein once. The sample shows about 550,000 distinct CDR3 sequences, about 19% of them seen only once. CDR3 length: 14 amino acids. Germline V lookup: CDR1 DFQATT, CDR2 SNEGSKA (reference sequence). The ends lost 5 bases at V and 5 bases at J; junction bases unmatched: 9. The chain joins TRBV20-1 to TRBJ2-3; the match to TRBD2 covers 8 bases. This TCR was sampled from a man younger than 45 who received the YFV17D yellow fever vaccine. The sample consisted of PBMCs, taken 15 days after the yellow fever booster vaccination. CDR3 loop: CSAPSREGLDTQYF. In DNA form, the CDR3 reads TGCAGTGCTCCATCTCGGGAGGGCCTAGATACGCAGTATTTT.